The 23 T cell receptor beta chains below all came from one sample that was sequenced in a study of beta chain features in type 1 diabetes (dated 2018 in TCRdb). Libraries were prepared through the immunoSEQ multiplex PCR assay. The High Capacity cDNA Reverse Transcription Kit was used to reverse transcribe all of the isolated RNA, meaning that expressed TCRB transcripts were what got sequenced. The table comes from immuneACCESS by way of TCRdb, which keeps in-frame sequences with V and J called. Part of the clones is missing from these tables; in studies checked, under half for an unresolved V gene and the rest for unknown reasons. This sample comprises roughly 450,000 clones, roughly 14% of them detected only once. 0.035% to 0.04% of the sample is taken by the ten largest. Sequenced material: naive CD4+ T cells from blood. This specimen's cell subset or site label, interpreted: true naive CD4+ T cells. Receptors originate from a man under 40 in good health.

The chain links TRBV10-3 to TRBJ2-1; TRBD2 agrees at 11 bases. The V segment lost 0 bases and the J segment 2 bases; nucleotides outside the gene matches: 9. In germline, CDR1 is ENHRY, CDR2 SYGVKD. This CDR3 comprises 19 residues. CDR3 protein: CAISESTSGSRKPYNEQFF. In nucleotides, the CDR3 is TGTGCCATCAGTGAGTCAACTAGCGGGAGTAGGAAACCCTACAATGAGCAGTTCTTC.

V gene TRBV15 combines with J gene TRBJ2-7; TRBD2 is a possible D gene (6 bases). The CDR3 contains 17 residues. The ends were cut back, 1 base at V and 2 bases at J, with 18 bases in the middle. Germline CDR1 is LNHNV and CDR2 is YYDKDF (reference sequence). The DNA for the CDR3 is TGTGCCACCAGCAGAGGGAGGGCCCCCAGGTCCACCTACGAGCAGTACGTC. This sequence encodes CATSRGRAPRSTYEQYV.

The V and J genes are TRBV6-5 and TRBJ2-4; D may be TRBD1 or TRBD2 (5 bases each). CDR1 and CDR2 from the germline V gene are MNHEY and SVGAGI. V dropped 2 bases and J dropped 6 bases, with 14 bases sitting between them. This CDR3 contains 15 residues. The CDR3 reads CASSYVGEQGNIQYF. The CDR3 DNA is TGTGCCAGCAGTTACGTGGGGGAGCAGGGAAACATTCAGTACTTC.

The chain joins TRBV4-3 to TRBJ1-5, with D uncertain. The CDR3 length is 15 residues. V lost 1 base to trimming and J lost 0 bases, with 7 bases between them. CDR1 LGHNA and CDR2 YSLEER come from the germline V gene. CDR3 nucleotides: TGCGCCAGCAGCCAAGGGCAGGCTAGCAATCAGCCCCAGCATTTT. It specifies CASSQGQASNQPQHF.

This clone has a handful of counts. V gene TRBV5-1 combines with J gene TRBJ2-5; D is unclear. The ends were cut back, 1 base at V and 1 base at J, with 5 bases in the middle. Germline V gives CDR1 SGHRS, CDR2 YFSETQ. There are 13 residues in the CDR3. CDR3 DNA sequence: TGCGCCAGCAGCTTGTCGTCCCAAGAGACCCAGTACTTC. This sequence encodes CASSLSSQETQYF.

The chain carries TRBV9 and TRBJ2-7, with TRBD1 identical over 9 bases. In germline, CDR1 is SGDLS, CDR2 YYNGEE. Trimming at V came to 3 bases and at J to 6 bases, leaving 4 bases not matched to a gene. The length of the CDR3 is 13 residues. CDR3 protein: CASSGGQGSEQYF. The DNA for the CDR3 is TGTGCCAGCAGCGGGGGACAGGGCTCCGAGCAGTACTTC. The variable domain in full, completed from reference TRBV9 and TRBJ2-7, reads DSGVTQTPKHLITATGQRVTLRCSPRSGDLSVYWYQQSLDQGLQFLIQYYNGEERAKGNILERFSAQQFPDLHSELNLSSLELGDSALYFCASSGGQGSEQYFGPGTRLTVT.

The J gene is TRBJ2-1, the V gene TRBV7-9; 11 nucleotides line up with TRBD1. The germline V gene has CDR1 SEHNR and CDR2 FQNEAQ (reference sequence). The CDR3 sequence is 15 residues long. The ends lost 6 bases at V and 5 bases at J; junction bases unmatched: 6. The CDR3 DNA sequence: TGTGCCAGCAGGCGTCCGGGACAGGGGGACAATGAGCAGTTCTTC. Protein product: CASRRPGQGDNEQFF.

This clone appeared once. This chain connects TRBV18 to TRBJ2-3, with 9 nucleotides matching TRBD1. CDR3 length: 15 residues. Trimming at V came to 2 bases and at J to 4 bases, leaving 4 bases not matched to a gene. CDR1 and CDR2 from the germline V gene are KGHSH and LQKENI. The CDR3 loop reads CASSPGGQGSDTQYF. In nucleotides, the CDR3 is TGTGCCAGCTCACCAGGGGGACAGGGATCAGATACGCAGTATTTT.

The chain's CDR3 is CASSQDQFSGNTIYF. In nucleotides, the CDR3 is TGCGCCAGCAGCCAAGATCAGTTCTCTGGAAACACCATATATTTT. The chain is built from TRBV4-1 and TRBJ1-3; D uncertain. V dropped 0 bases and J dropped 0 bases, with 6 bases sitting between them. Per germline, CDR1 MGHRA and CDR2 YSYEKL. This CDR3 comprises 15 residues.

This clone has more than one count but fewer than ten. This sequence joins TRBV7-2 and TRBJ1-1, with TRBD1 as a possible D gene (5 bases). Trimming removed 5 bases from V and 4 bases from J, with 11 bases in between. Looked up from germline, CDR1 is SGHTA and CDR2 is FQGNSA. This CDR3 spans 13 amino acids. The CDR3 DNA is TGTGCCAGCAGCCCCGGGGGGGGCACTGAAGCTTTCTTT. Its translation: CASSPGGGTEAFF. Full variable domain (rest looked up from reference TRBV7-2 and TRBJ1-1): GAGVSQSPSNKVTEKGKDVELRCDPISGHTALYWYRQSLGQGLEFLIYFQGNSAPDKSGLPSDRFSAERTGGSVSTLTIQRTQQEDSAVYLCASSPGGGTEAFFGQGTRLTVV.

V is TRBV29-1 and J is TRBJ1-1, with D maybe TRBD1 (6 bases). With 7 bases removed from V and 1 base from J, the gap between germline ends came to 16 bases. Germline V gene data show CDR1 as SQVTM and CDR2 as ANQGSEA. The CDR3 covers 14 residues. The DNA for the CDR3 is TGCAGCGGGGCGATGGGGGGGCCGAACACTGAAGCTTTCTTT. It is translated as CSGAMGGPNTEAFF.

This clone was observed a few times. The V and J genes are TRBV21-1 and TRBJ1-3; the table's TRBD1 call for D was not verified on the DNA. TRBV21-1 is a recognized pseudogene. This CDR3 has 16 amino acids. The CDR3 region has the DNA TGTGCCAGCAGCAAAGGGGCCAGGGTATTTGGAAACACCATATATTTT. Amino acids: CASSKGARVFGNTIYF.

The rearrangement links TRBV7-9 to TRBJ1-4; D is ambiguous. The V gene's germline CDR1 is SEHNR and CDR2 FQNEAQ (reference sequence). V gave up 5 bases and J gave up 3 bases, with 13 bases separating them. The CDR3 loop spans 15 amino acids. CDR3 amino acids: CASSQRTASNEKLFF. CDR3 DNA sequence: TGTGCCAGCAGCCAACGGACGGCCTCTAATGAAAAACTGTTTTTT.

The genes are TRBV19 and TRBJ2-7; 8 nucleotides match TRBD1. After removal of 8 bases from V and 3 bases from J, the junction contained 3 bases not matched to a gene. This CDR3 has 12 residues. Germline CDR1 reads LNHDA; CDR2 reads SQIVND (reference sequence). The CDR3: CASGQGVYEQYV. Written as DNA, the CDR3 is TGTGCCAGTGGACAGGGCGTCTACGAGCAGTACGTC.

Regarding this clone: One end of the junction fails to match germline, which may point to a read error. The chain recombines TRBV29-1 with TRBJ2-6; maybe TRBD2 (5 bases). This CDR3 region has 15 residues. Germline V gene data show CDR1 as SQVTM and CDR2 as ANQGSEA. The DNA for the CDR3 is TGCAGCGGTGAAACGGTGGGAGCTGGGGCCAACGTCCTGACTTTC. Translating it yields CSGETVGAGANVLTF.

This clone came up many times. The gene calls are TRBV29-1 and TRBJ1-1; no definite D call. The germline V gene has CDR1 SQVTM and CDR2 ANQGSEA. Trimming cost V 4 bases and J 1 base, with 7 bases left between them. CDR3 size: 12 residues. In nucleotides, the CDR3 is TGCAGCGTTGCGGCACGGAACACTGAAGCTTTCTTT. Protein product: CSVAARNTEAFF.

This clone was detected a few times. This sequence joins TRBV6-5 and TRBJ2-1, with D perhaps assigned TRBD1 or TRBD2 (5 bases each). The V end was cut by 2 bases, the J end by 7 bases, with 9 bases between. The CDR3 has 13 residues. From germline, CDR1 is MNHEY and CDR2 SVGAGI. CDR3 nucleotides: TGTGCCAGCAGTTACCCTGGGACGAATGAGCAGTTCTTC. Amino acids: CASSYPGTNEQFF.

This chain uses TRBV9 with TRBJ1-3; 7 positions match TRBD1. The CDR3 consists of 14 residues. V was clipped by 0 bases and J by 6 bases; unmatched bases: 3. Germline values: CDR1 SGDLS, CDR2 YYNGEE. The CDR3 loop reads CASSVEGGLNTIYF. DNA of the CDR3: TGTGCCAGCAGCGTAGAAGGGGGCTTAAACACCATATATTTT.

The chain carries TRBV10-3 and TRBJ2-3, with 7 bases lining up with TRBD2. CDR3 length equals 14 residues. The junction had 6 bases not matched to a gene; V was cut back by 0 bases and J by 9 bases. CDR1 and CDR2 (germline): ENHRY, SYGVKD. This chain's CDR3 is CAISESRLASTQYF. CDR3 coding DNA: TGTGCCATCAGTGAGTCGCGACTAGCTAGCACGCAGTATTTT.

V usage is TRBV11-2 and J usage is TRBJ2-3; D is uncertain. In germline, CDR1 is SGHAT, CDR2 FQNNGV. Trimming stripped 0 bases from V and 3 bases from J, with 7 bases between. The CDR3 contains 14 residues. CDR3: CASSLEVTTDTQYF. Written as DNA, the CDR3 is TGTGCCAGCAGCTTAGAGGTGACAACAGATACGCAGTATTTT.

The chain is built from TRBV10-3 and TRBJ1-1; D not resolved. The CDR3 has 14 amino acids. Deletions cut 6 bases from V and 3 bases from J, with 14 bases between. Germline V CDR1 and CDR2: ENHRY, SYGVKD. DNA of the CDR3: TGTGCCATCAGCCTCACTAATCTGGACACTGAAGCTTTCTTT. This sequence encodes CAISLTNLDTEAFF.

The genes are TRBV6-5 and TRBJ1-2; tentative D call: TRBD1 (5 bases). Germline V gene data show CDR1 as MNHEY and CDR2 as SVGAGI. The ends were cut back, 8 bases at V and 0 bases at J, with 13 bases in the middle. The CDR3 extends over 14 amino acids. CDR3 loop: CASRPQTANYGYTF. CDR3 coding DNA: TGTGCCAGCCGACCCCAGACAGCTAACTATGGCTACACCTTC.

Only one count was recorded for this clone. The chain is built from TRBV7-6 and TRBJ2-7; D is uncertain. Germline CDR1 reads SGHVS; CDR2 reads FNYEAQ. The CDR3 extends over 13 amino acids. Trimming took 5 bases from V and 3 from J, leaving 11 bases between them. Here the CDR3 reads CASSLSQNYEQYF. Written as DNA, the CDR3 is TGTGCCAGCAGCCTTAGTCAGAACTACGAGCAGTACTTC. The variable domain in full, with the rest retrieved from reference TRBV7-6 and TRBJ2-7, is GAGVSQSPRYKVTKRGQDVALRCDPISGHVSLYWYRQALGQGPEFLTYFNYEAQQDKSGLPNDRFSAERPEGSISTLTIQRTEQRDSAMYRCASSLSQNYEQYFGPGTRLTVT.